The T cell receptor beta chain under discussion was sequenced for a study of OX40 agonist ivuxolimab in advanced cancers. Whole-study context: Three patients responded partially, comprising one with hepatocellular carcinoma and two with cutaneous melanoma. Study-wide findings and caveats: In the 0.1 to 3.0 mg/kg range, CD4+ and CD8+ blood T cells had expanded clonally by week 6.

Sequenced by immunoSEQ multiplex PCR; TCRdb stores in-frame clones only, minus some. The sample lists 50,000 to 85,000 clones; less than 90% were seen once. Blood sampling took place at baseline, cycle 4 day 1, and cycle 7 day 1. With regard to this clone: The antigen remains undetermined.

The TCR comes from an adult with an advanced solid tumor such as melanoma, head and neck, liver or kidney cancer. This material consisted of CD4+ or CD8+ T cells sorted from blood, taken in a trial of the OX40 agonist ivuxolimab.

In DNA form, the CDR3 reads TGTGCCAGCAAGTTAGATCAGAATGAAAAACTGTTTTTT. Protein product: CASKLDQNEKLFF. V gene TRBV2 combines with J gene TRBJ1-4; D is unresolved. Trimming removed 7 bases at V and 5 bases at J, with 11 bases between. Germline V gene sequence: CDR1 SNHLY, CDR2 FYNNEI. The CDR3 runs 13 residues.